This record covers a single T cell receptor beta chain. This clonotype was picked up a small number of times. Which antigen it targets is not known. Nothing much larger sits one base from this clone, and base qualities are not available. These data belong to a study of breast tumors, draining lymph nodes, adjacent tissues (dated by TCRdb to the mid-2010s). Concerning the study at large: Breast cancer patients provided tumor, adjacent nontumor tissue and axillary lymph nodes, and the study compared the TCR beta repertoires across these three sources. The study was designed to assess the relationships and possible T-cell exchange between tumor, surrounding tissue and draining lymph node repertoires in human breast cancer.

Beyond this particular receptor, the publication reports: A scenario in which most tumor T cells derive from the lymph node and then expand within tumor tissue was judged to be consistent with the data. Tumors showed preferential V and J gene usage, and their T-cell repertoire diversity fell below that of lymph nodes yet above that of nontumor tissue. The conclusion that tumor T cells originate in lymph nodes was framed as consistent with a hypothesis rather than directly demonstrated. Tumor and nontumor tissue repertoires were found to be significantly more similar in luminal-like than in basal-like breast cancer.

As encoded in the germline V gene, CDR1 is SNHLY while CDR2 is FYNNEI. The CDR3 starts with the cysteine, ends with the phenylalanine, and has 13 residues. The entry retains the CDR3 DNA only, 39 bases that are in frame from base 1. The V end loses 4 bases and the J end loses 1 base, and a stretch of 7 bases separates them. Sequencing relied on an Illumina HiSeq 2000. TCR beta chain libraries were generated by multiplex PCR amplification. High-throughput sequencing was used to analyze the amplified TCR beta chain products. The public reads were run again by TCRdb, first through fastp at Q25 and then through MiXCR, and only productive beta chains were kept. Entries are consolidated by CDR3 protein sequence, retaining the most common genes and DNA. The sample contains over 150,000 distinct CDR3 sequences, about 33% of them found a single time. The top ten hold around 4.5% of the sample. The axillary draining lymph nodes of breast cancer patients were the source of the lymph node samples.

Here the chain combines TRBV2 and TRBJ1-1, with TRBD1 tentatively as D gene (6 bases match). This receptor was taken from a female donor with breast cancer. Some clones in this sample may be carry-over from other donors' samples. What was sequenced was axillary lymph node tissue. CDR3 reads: CASSGTANTEAFF. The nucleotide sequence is TGTGCCAGCAGTGGGACAGCGAACACTGAAGCTTTCTTT.